The 3 T cell receptor beta chains below all came from one sample that was sequenced in a study of PD-L1 blockade in urothelial cancer. The protocol was immunoSEQ multiplex PCR, while the TCRdb copy is restricted to in-frame clones and leaves out a portion. The table includes some 100,000 clones, about 91% detected once. The sample here was PBMCs, taken around atezolizumab (anti-PD-L1) treatment. The receptors were sampled from a woman of 80 years or more with urothelial cancer.

The V call is TRBV5-8, the J call TRBJ1-3; the D is unclear. The CDR3 runs 15 residues. Between the trimmed V and J ends, which lost 4 bases and 1 base, there was a span of 12 bases. Germline V lookup: CDR1 SGHTS, CDR2 YDEGEE. In DNA form, the CDR3 reads TGTGCCAGCAGCAAACTGAAGACATCTGGAAACACCATATATTTT. Translation gives CASSKLKTSGNTIYF.

This chain uses TRBV21-1 with TRBJ2-3; TRBD1 is the table's D call and was not checked against the DNA. TRBV21-1 is tagged as a pseudogene. The CDR3 spans 21 residues. The chain's CDR3 is CASSKGDSPNPKTSGTDTQYF. CDR3 nucleotides: TGTGCCAGCAGCAAAGGTGATTCCCCAAACCCCAAGACATCGGGCACAGATACGCAGTATTTT.

This clone was counted once. The V call is TRBV18, the J call TRBJ1-1, with a tentative D call TRBD1 (6 bases). This CDR3 comprises 15 residues. Trimming took 2 bases from V and 0 from J, leaving 10 bases between them. In germline, CDR1 is KGHSH, CDR2 LQKENI. In DNA form, the CDR3 reads TGTGCCAGCTCACCAGGGGGCTTCATGAACACTGAAGCTTTCTTT. The encoded protein is CASSPGGFMNTEAFF.